This T cell receptor (beta chain) stems from a study of PD-L1 blockade in urothelial cancer. Whole-study context: Men with urothelial cancer arising in the bladder made up about 85% of the roughly 29 patients. Peripheral blood specimens exhibited a median yield of approximately 150,000 T cells. Whole-study findings and limits: Durable benefit accompanied greater 3-week expansion of tumor-associated blood clones.

The time point is: pretreatment peripheral blood. The V gene's germline CDR1 is SGHTA and CDR2 FQGNSA. Trimming shortened V by 3 bases and J by 5 bases, and 13 bases separated the two germline ends. The CDR3 is 14 residues long. Measured with immunoSEQ multiplex PCR; TCRdb has only the in-frame clones, and not every one. The data show nearly 45,000 clones, approximately 91% seen once. Regarding this clone: Its antigen is undetermined.

The clonotype was recovered from a donor aged 40 or older with urothelial cancer. The chain is built from TRBV7-2 and TRBJ1-2, with a possible D match to TRBD1 (5 bases). Sequenced material: PBMCs, taken around atezolizumab (anti-PD-L1) treatment. CDR3 nucleotide sequence: TGTGCCAGCAGCTTTTTCGACAGCACTTATGGCTACACCTTC. It specifies CASSFFDSTYGYTF.